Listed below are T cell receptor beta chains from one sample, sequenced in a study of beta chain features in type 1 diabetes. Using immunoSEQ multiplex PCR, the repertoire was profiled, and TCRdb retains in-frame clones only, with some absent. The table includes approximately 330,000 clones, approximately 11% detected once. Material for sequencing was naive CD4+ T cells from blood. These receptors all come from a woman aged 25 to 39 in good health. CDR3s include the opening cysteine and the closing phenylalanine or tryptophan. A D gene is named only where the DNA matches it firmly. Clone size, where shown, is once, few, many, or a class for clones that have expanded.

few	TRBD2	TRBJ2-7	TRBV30	CAWSHYGGTGLYEQYF	TGTGCCTGGAGCCATTACGGGGGGACCGGCCTATACGAGCAGTACTTC
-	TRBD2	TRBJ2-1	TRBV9	CASSESGNSYNEQFF	TGTGCCAGCAGTGAGAGCGGGAACTCCTACAATGAGCAGTTCTTC
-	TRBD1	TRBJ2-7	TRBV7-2	CASSQRGQGFHEQYF	TGTGCCAGCAGCCAAAGGGGACAGGGATTCCACGAGCAGTACTTC
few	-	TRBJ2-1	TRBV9	CASSERLDSEQFF	TGTGCCAGCAGCGAGAGACTAGACAGTGAGCAGTTCTTC
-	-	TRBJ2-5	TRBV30	CAWSGGGALTQYF	TGTGCCTGGAGCGGCGGGGGCGCGTTGACCCAGTACTTC
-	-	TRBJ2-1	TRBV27	CASSPPGEGWNEQFF	TGTGCCAGCAGTCCCCCAGGGGAGGGATGGAATGAGCAGTTCTTC
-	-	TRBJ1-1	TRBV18	CASSARMQVAFF	TGTGCCAGCTCAGCCCGGATGCAGGTAGCTTTCTTT
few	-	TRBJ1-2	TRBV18	CASSPQGAYGYTF	TGTGCCAGCTCACCACAGGGAGCCTATGGCTACACCTTC
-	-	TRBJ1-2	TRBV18	CASSPRESGYTF	TGTGCCAGCTCACCGCGCGAGAGTGGCTACACCTTC
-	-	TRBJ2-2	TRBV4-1	CASSQEGAPNTGELFF	TGCGCCAGCAGCCAAGAGGGGGCCCCGAACACCGGGGAGCTGTTTTTT
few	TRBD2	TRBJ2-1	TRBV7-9	CASSPGTTNEQFF	TGTGCCAGCAGCCCCGGGACTACCAATGAGCAGTTCTTC
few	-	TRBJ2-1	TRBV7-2	CASNSGNRENEQFF	TGTGCCAGCAACTCCGGGAATAGGGAGAATGAGCAGTTCTTC
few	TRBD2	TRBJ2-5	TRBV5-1	CASSPGLAGLETQYF	TGCGCCAGCAGCCCGGGACTAGCGGGATTAGAGACCCAGTACTTC